The T cell receptor beta chain described here comes from a study of T cells in Graves' hyperthyroidism and ophthalmopathy. J gave up 5 bases and V 8 bases, and 6 bases lay outside the gene matches. This CDR3 has 13 amino acids. Germline-derived CDR1 and CDR2 are MNHNS and SASEGT. Researchers amplified the TCR beta CDR3 regions from RNA transcripts. The HTBI set primed first-round TCR CDR3 RT-PCR. TCRdb passed the multiplex PCR reads through MiXCR, listing each CDR3 protein once. The sample records roughly 280,000 distinct CDR3 sequences, approximately 23% being singletons. This clonotype was recorded a few times.

The sequence derives from a man younger than 45 with Graves' ophthalmopathy. The rearrangement uses TRBV6-1 and TRBJ2-3, with 8 bases matching TRBD2. Sequences were obtained from blood. In DNA form, the CDR3 reads TGTGCCAGCGCCGCGGGGGGACGAGATACGCAGTATTTT. Translation: CASAAGGRDTQYF.